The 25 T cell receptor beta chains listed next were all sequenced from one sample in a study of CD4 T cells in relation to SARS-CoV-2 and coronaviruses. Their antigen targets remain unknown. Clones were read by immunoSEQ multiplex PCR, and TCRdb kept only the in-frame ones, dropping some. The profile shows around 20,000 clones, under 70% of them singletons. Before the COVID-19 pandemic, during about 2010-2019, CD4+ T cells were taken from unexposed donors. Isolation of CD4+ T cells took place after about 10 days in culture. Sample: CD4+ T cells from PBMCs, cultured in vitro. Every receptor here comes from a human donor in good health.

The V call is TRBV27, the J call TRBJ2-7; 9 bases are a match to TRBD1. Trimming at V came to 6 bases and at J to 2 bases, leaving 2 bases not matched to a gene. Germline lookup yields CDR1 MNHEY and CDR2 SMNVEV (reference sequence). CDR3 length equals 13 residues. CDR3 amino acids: CASRNRGPYEQYF. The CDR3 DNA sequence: TGTGCCAGCAGAAACAGGGGGCCCTACGAGCAGTACTTC.

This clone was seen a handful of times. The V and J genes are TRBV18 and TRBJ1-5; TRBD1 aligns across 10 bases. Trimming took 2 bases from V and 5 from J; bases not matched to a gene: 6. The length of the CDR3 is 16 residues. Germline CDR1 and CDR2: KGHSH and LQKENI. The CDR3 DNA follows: TGTGCCAGCTCACCATATCAGACAGGGGGCGATCAGCCCCAGCATTTT. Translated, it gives CASSPYQTGGDQPQHF.

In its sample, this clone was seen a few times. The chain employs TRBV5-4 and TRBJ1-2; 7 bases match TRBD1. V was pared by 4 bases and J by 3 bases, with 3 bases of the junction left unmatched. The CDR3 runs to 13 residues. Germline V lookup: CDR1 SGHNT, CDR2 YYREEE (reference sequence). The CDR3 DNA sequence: TGTGCCAGCAGCGCCGGGACAGACTATGGCTACACCTTC. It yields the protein CASSAGTDYGYTF.

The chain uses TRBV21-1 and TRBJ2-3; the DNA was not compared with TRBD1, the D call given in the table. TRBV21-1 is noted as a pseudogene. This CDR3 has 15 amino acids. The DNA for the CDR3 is TGTGCCAGCCGCCCCTCGGTAGGGGGCACAGATACGCAGTATTTT. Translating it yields CASRPSVGGTDTQYF.

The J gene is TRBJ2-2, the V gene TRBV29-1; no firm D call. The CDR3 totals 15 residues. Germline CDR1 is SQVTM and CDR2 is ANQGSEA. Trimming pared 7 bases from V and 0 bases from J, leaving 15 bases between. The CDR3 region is CSASSFLPNTGELFF. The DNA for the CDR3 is TGCAGCGCTTCTTCCTTTCTACCGAACACCGGGGAGCTGTTTTTT.

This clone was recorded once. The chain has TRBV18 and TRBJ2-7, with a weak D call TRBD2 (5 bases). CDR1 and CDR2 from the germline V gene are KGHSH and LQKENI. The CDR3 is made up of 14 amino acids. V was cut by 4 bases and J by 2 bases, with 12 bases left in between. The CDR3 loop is CASSLVDSTYEQYF. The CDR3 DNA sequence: TGTGCCAGCTCACTGGTGGACTCAACCTACGAGCAGTACTTC.

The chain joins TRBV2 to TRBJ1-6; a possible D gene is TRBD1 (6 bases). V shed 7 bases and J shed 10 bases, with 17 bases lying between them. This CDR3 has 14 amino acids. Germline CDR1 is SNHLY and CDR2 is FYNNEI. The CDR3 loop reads CASTHKGDGSPLHF. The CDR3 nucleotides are TGTGCCAGCACCCATAAGGGGGATGGGTCACCCCTCCACTTT. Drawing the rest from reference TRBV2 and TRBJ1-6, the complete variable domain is EPEVTQTPSHQVTQMGQEVILRCVPISNHLYFYWYRQILGQKVEFLVSFYNNEISEKSEIFDDQFSVERPDGSNFTLKIRSTKLEDSAMYFCASTHKGDGSPLHFGNGTRLTVT.

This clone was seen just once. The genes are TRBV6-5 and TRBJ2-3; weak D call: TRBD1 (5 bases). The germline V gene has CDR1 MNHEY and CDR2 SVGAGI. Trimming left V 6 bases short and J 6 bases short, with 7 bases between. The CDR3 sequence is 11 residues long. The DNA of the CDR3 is TGTGCCAGCAGAAACAGGGATACGCAGTATTTT. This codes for CASRNRDTQYF.

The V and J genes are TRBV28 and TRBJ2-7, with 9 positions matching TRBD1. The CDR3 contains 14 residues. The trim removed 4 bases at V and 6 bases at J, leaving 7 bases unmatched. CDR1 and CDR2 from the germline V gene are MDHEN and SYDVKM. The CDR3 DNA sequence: TGTGCCAGCAGTTCACCGGGACAGGGTGGCGAGCAGTACTTC. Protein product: CASSSPGQGGEQYF.

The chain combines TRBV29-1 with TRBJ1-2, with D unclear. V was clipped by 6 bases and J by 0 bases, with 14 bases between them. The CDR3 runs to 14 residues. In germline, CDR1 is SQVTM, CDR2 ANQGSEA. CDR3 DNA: TGCAGCGTGTCTGAGAACAAAGCTAACTATGGCTACACCTTC. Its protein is CSVSENKANYGYTF.

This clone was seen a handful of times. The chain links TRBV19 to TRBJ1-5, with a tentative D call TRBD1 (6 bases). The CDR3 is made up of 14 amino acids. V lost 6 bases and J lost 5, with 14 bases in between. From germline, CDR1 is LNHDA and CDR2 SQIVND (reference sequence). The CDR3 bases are TGTGCCAGTAGCCAGAGGGGGGGAGATCAGCCCCAGCATTTT. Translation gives CASSQRGGDQPQHF. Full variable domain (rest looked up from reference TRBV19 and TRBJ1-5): DGGITQSPKYLFRKEGQNVTLSCEQNLNHDAMYWYRQDPGQGLRLIYYSQIVNDFQKGDIAEGYSVSREKKESFPLTVTSAQKNPTAFYLCASSQRGGDQPQHFGDGTRLSIL.

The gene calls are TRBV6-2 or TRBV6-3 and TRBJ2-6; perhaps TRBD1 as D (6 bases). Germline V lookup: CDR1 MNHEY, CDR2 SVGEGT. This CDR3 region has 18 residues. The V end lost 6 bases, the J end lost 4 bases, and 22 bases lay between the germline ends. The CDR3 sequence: CASSPVLGGAQGANVLTF. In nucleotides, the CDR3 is TGTGCCAGCAGCCCCGTCCTTGGGGGCGCGCAAGGGGCCAACGTCCTGACTTTC.

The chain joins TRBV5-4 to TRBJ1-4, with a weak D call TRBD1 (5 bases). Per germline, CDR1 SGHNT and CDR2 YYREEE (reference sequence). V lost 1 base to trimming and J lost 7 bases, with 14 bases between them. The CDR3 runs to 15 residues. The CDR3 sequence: CASSLSSRAGEKLFF. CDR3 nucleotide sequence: TGTGCCAGCAGCTTGTCTTCCAGGGCCGGTGAAAAACTGTTTTTT.

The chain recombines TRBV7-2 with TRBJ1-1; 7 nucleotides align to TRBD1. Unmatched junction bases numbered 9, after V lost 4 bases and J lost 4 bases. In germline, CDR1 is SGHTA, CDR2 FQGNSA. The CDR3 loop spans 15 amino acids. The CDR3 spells CASSWTGQGATEAFF. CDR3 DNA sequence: TGTGCCAGCAGCTGGACAGGCCAGGGCGCCACTGAAGCTTTCTTT.

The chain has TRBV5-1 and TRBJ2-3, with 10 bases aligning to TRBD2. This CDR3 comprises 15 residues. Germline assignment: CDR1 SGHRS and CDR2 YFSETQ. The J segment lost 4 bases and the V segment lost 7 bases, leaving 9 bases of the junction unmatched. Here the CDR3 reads CASGIAGGRPDTQYF. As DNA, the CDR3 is TGCGCCAGCGGGATAGCGGGGGGTCGGCCAGATACGCAGTATTTT.

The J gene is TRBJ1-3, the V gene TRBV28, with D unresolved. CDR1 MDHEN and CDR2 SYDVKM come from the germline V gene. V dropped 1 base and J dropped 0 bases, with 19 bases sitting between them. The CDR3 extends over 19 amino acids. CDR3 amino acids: CASSLYRPASTRSGNTIYF. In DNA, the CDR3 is TGTGCCAGCAGTTTATATAGGCCCGCCAGCACGCGCTCTGGAAACACCATATATTTT.

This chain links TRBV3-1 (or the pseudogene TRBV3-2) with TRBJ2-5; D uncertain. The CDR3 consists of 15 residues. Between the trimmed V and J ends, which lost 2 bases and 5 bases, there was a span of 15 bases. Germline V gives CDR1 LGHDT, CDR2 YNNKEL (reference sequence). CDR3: CASSQLGLGKETQYF. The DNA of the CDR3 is TGTGCCAGCAGCCAATTGGGTTTAGGAAAGGAGACCCAGTACTTC.

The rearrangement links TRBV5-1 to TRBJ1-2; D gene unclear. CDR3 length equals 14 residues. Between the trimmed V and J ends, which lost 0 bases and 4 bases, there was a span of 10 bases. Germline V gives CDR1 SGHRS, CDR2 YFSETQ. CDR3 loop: CASSLAGTAYGYTF. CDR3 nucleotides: TGCGCCAGCAGCTTGGCCGGAACCGCCTATGGCTACACCTTC.

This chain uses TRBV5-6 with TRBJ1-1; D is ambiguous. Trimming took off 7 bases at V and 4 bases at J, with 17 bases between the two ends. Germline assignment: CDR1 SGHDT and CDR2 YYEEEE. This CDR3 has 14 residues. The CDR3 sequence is CASGRFLVITEAFF. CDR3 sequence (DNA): TGTGCCAGCGGCCGTTTTCTGGTTATCACTGAAGCTTTCTTT.

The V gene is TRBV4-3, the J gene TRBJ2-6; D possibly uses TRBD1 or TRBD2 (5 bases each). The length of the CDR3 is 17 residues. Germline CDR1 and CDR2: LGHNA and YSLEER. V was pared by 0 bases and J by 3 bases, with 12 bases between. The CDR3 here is CASSQELRGDGANVLTF. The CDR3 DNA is TGCGCCAGCAGCCAAGAACTGCGAGGGGATGGGGCCAACGTCCTGACTTTC.

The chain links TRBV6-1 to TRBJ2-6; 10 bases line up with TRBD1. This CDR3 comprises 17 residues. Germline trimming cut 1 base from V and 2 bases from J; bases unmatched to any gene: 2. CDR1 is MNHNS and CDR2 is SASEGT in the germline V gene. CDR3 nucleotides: TGTGCCAGCAGTGAAGGACAGGGGGCGCCTGGGGCCAACGTCCTGACTTTC. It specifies CASSEGQGAPGANVLTF.

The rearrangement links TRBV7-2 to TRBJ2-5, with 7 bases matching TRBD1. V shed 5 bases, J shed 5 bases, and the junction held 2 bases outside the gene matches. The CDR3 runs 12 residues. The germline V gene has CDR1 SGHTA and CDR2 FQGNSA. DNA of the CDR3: TGTGCCAGCAGCGAGGACAGGGAGACCCAGTACTTC. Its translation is CASSEDRETQYF.

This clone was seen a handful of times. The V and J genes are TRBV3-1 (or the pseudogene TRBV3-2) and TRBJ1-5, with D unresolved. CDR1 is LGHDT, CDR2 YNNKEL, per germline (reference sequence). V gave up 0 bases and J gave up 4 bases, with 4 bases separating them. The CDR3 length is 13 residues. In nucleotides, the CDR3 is TGTGCCAGCAGCCAAGACCTTAATCAGCCCCAGCATTTT. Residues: CASSQDLNQPQHF.

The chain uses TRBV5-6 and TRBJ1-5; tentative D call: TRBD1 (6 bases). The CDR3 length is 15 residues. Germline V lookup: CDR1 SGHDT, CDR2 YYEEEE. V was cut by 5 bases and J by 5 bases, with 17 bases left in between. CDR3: CASSSGTRGDQPQHF. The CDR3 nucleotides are TGTGCCAGCAGTTCCGGGACACGGGGGGATCAGCCCCAGCATTTT.

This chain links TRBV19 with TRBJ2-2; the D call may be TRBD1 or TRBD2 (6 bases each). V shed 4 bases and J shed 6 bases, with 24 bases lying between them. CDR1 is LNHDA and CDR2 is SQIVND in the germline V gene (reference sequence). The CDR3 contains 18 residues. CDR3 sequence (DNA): TGTGCCAGTAGTACAGACGAGGGTTGGGGGGACAATGCCGGGGAGCTGTTTTTT. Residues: CASSTDEGWGDNAGELFF.